The 20 T cell receptor beta chains reported below all come from one sample, sequenced in a study of T cell responses to AZD1222 COVID-19 vaccine. The repertoire was sequenced with immunoSEQ multiplex PCR; TCRdb's copy has only in-frame clones and lacks some. The sample holds under 95,000 clones, 75% to 90% seen once. This material consisted of peripheral blood, taken 28 days after the second AZD1222 dose. These receptors all come from an adult who received the AZD1222 COVID-19 vaccine.

The CDR3 DNA reads TGTGCCAGCAGCTTGGACGGGGATACCTATCAGCCCCAGCATTTT. This codes for CASSLDGDTYQPQHF. V usage is TRBV5-5 and J usage is TRBJ1-5, with no clear D. V dropped 0 bases and J dropped 5 bases, with 12 bases sitting between them. The germline CDR1 and CDR2 sequences are SGHKS and YYEKEE (reference sequence). There are 15 residues in the CDR3. Together with reference TRBV5-5 and TRBJ1-5, the CDR3 gives the full variable domain: DAGVTQSPTHLIKTRGQQVTLRCSPISGHKSVSWYQQVLGQGPQFIFQYYEKEERGRGNFPDRFSARQFPNYSSELNVNALLLGDSALYLCASSLDGDTYQPQHFGDGTRLSIL.

This chain connects TRBV11-3 to TRBJ2-1; the match to TRBD2 covers 9 bases. The CDR3 covers 15 residues. From germline, CDR1 is SGHNT and CDR2 YENEEA. J was trimmed by 5 bases and V by 1 base; bases with no gene match: 3. The CDR3 sequence: CASSLVLAGDNEQFF. The CDR3 DNA sequence: TGTGCCAGCAGCTTAGTACTAGCGGGCGACAATGAGCAGTTCTTC.

This chain links TRBV14 with TRBJ1-1, with unresolved D. Germline V gene data show CDR1 as SGHDN and CDR2 as FVKESK. The CDR3 runs to 13 residues. The ends were cut back, 6 bases at V and 1 base at J, with 9 bases in the middle. The CDR3 loop reads CASRQNTNTEAFF. CDR3 in DNA: TGTGCCAGCAGGCAGAACACGAACACTGAAGCTTTCTTT.

CDR3 residues: CATSSALRTYNEQFF. The CDR3 coding sequence is TGTGCCACCAGCAGTGCCTTGAGGACCTACAATGAGCAGTTCTTC. V and J are TRBV15 and TRBJ2-1; D is ambiguous. V lost 3 bases and J 2 bases, leaving 11 bases between the germline ends. The CDR3 consists of 15 residues. The germline V gene has CDR1 LNHNV and CDR2 YYDKDF (reference sequence).

J is TRBJ2-1 and V is TRBV5-6; D possibly uses TRBD1 or TRBD2 (6 bases each). The germline V gene has CDR1 SGHDT and CDR2 YYEEEE. This CDR3 contains 13 residues. V was pared by 2 bases and J by 13 bases, with 16 bases between. The CDR3 reads CASSLGGPGIQFF. The DNA of the CDR3 is TGTGCCAGCAGCTTAGGGGGGCCGGGGATACAGTTCTTC.

The J gene is TRBJ1-1, the V gene TRBV19, with 7 bases aligning to TRBD1. CDR3 length: 16 residues. Germline CDR1 reads LNHDA; CDR2 reads SQIVND (reference sequence). V gave up 4 bases and J gave up 3 bases; unmatched junction bases: 11. The CDR3 nucleotides are TGTGCCAGTAGTACCCCTCCGACAGGGCGGGACACTGAAGCTTTCTTT. Protein: CASSTPPTGRDTEAFF.

This sequence joins TRBV18 and TRBJ1-6; no clear D gene. Trimming pared 2 bases from V and 10 bases from J, leaving 12 bases between. In germline, CDR1 is KGHSH, CDR2 LQKENI. The length of the CDR3 is 14 residues. The CDR3 bases are TGTGCCAGCTCACCAGACACATGGCAATCACCCCTCCACTTT. It codes for CASSPDTWQSPLHF. Filled out from reference TRBV18 and TRBJ1-6, the complete variable domain reads NAGVMQNPRHLVRRRGQEARLRCSPMKGHSHVYWYRQLPEEGLKFMVYLQKENIIDESGMPKERFSAEFPKEGPSILRIQQVVRGDSAAYFCASSPDTWQSPLHFGNGTRLTVT.

The chain joins TRBV5-4 to TRBJ2-7, with D possibly matching TRBD1 (5 bases). This CDR3 region has 13 residues. CDR1 and CDR2 (germline): SGHNT, YYREEE (reference sequence). V was trimmed by 4 bases and J by 6 bases, leaving 14 bases between them. The CDR3 reads CASSHPDSSEQYF. The CDR3 coding sequence is TGTGCCAGCAGCCACCCCGACAGCTCCGAGCAGTACTTC.

This clone was picked up one time. V is TRBV7-9 and J is TRBJ1-1; D may be TRBD1 (5 bases). Germline CDR1 and CDR2: SEHNR and FQNEAQ (reference sequence). V was shortened by 0 bases and J by 5 bases, with 10 bases between the two germline ends. The CDR3 sequence is 14 residues long. DNA of the CDR3: TGTGCCAGCAGCTTAGCTCGAGGGGAAACTGAAGCTTTCTTT. Encoded protein: CASSLARGETEAFF. Supplemented by reference TRBV7-9 and TRBJ1-1, the full variable domain reads DTGVSQNPRHKITKRGQNVTFRCDPISEHNRLYWYRQTLGQGPEFLTYFQNEAQLEKSRLLSDRFSAERPKGSFSTLEIQRTEQGDSAMYLCASSLARGETEAFFGQGTRLTVV.

The V and J genes are TRBV13 and TRBJ2-5, with 7 bases identical to TRBD2. The CDR3 extends over 17 amino acids. V shed 0 bases, J shed 5 bases, and the junction held 12 bases outside the gene matches. Germline CDR1 PRHDT, CDR2 FYEKMQ (reference sequence). CDR3 residues: CASSLGPAGNLGETQYF. CDR3 nucleotide sequence: TGTGCCAGCAGCTTAGGACCAGCGGGGAACTTGGGGGAGACCCAGTACTTC.

V and J are TRBV7-2 and TRBJ1-3; tentatively, D is TRBD1 (5 bases). The CDR3 length is 15 residues. Germline V gene sequence: CDR1 SGHTA, CDR2 FQGNSA. Trimming stripped 5 bases from V and 0 bases from J, with 11 bases between. The CDR3 region has the DNA TGTGCCAGCAGCCGGGACGGAAGCTCTGGAAACACCATATATTTT. This translates into CASSRDGSSGNTIYF.

The chain uses TRBV28 and TRBJ2-7, with 7 positions matching TRBD1. V lost 3 bases, J lost 3 bases, and 5 bases stayed unmatched. The CDR3 is 14 residues long. Germline assignment: CDR1 MDHEN and CDR2 SYDVKM. The CDR3: CASSFRGRGYEQYF. DNA for the CDR3: TGTGCCAGCAGTTTTAGGGGGCGCGGCTACGAGCAGTACTTC.

The V gene is TRBV5-4, the J gene TRBJ2-3; no clear D. Germline assignment: CDR1 SGHNT and CDR2 YYREEE (reference sequence). Trimming took off 2 bases at V and 5 bases at J, with 3 bases between the two ends. This CDR3 has 11 residues. The CDR3 sequence: CASSFLDTQYF. CDR3 coding DNA: TGTGCCAGCAGCTTCTTAGATACGCAGTATTTT.

This clone was detected only once. The rearrangement links TRBV6-5 to TRBJ1-6; D ambiguous. The CDR3 sequence is 15 residues long. Germline lookup yields CDR1 MNHEY and CDR2 SVGAGI. Trimming took off 2 bases at V and 10 bases at J, with 15 bases between the two ends. The CDR3 here is CASSYDAARRSPLHF. The CDR3, as DNA: TGTGCCAGCAGTTACGACGCAGCGCGGAGATCACCCCTCCACTTT.

J is TRBJ2-7 and V is TRBV29-1, with 10 bases that match TRBD2. This CDR3 comprises 12 residues. CDR1 and CDR2 (germline): SQVTM, ANQGSEA. Losses at the gene ends were 6 bases for V and 3 bases for J; bases not matched to a gene: 2. The CDR3: CSVGTSVYEQYF. CDR3 nucleotides: TGCAGCGTCGGGACTAGCGTCTACGAGCAGTACTTC.

This clone is a singleton in its sample. The chain joins TRBV6-1 to TRBJ2-2; a weak D match, TRBD2 (5 bases). With 3 bases removed from V and 7 bases from J, the gap between germline ends came to 9 bases. Germline V gene lookup returns CDR1 MNHNS and CDR2 SASEGT. The CDR3 runs 13 residues. CDR3 amino acids: CASSEGVYGELFF. CDR3 nucleotide sequence: TGTGCCAGCAGTGAGGGAGTATACGGGGAGCTGTTTTTT.

The V call is TRBV5-1, the J call TRBJ1-2; D unclear. The CDR3 has 12 residues. Trimming cost V 4 bases and J 4 bases, with 8 bases left between them. The germline V gene has CDR1 SGHRS and CDR2 YFSETQ. The CDR3 region has the DNA TGCGCCAGCAGCCCGACGGGCTATGGCTACACCTTC. Translation: CASSPTGYGYTF.

Here the CDR3 reads CASSPGGGSSYEQYF. In DNA form, the CDR3 reads TGTGCCAGCAGCCCGGGCGGGGGGAGCTCCTACGAGCAGTACTTC. The chain couples TRBV7-2 to TRBJ2-7; 8 nucleotides agree with TRBD2. This CDR3 has 15 residues. CDR1 and CDR2 (germline): SGHTA, FQGNSA. V lost 5 bases, J lost 0 bases, and 6 bases stayed unmatched.

The chain is built from TRBV25-1 and TRBJ2-7, with a weak D call TRBD2 (6 bases). CDR3 length equals 14 residues. Trimming removed 4 bases at V and 8 bases at J, with 18 bases between. CDR1 and CDR2 (germline): MGHDK, SYGVNS. CDR3 sequence reads: CASSAGLASAKQYF. Written as DNA, the CDR3 is TGTGCCAGCAGTGCAGGGCTAGCTAGCGCCAAGCAGTACTTC.

This clone was recorded a few times. This chain joins TRBV30 and TRBJ1-6; D possibly corresponds to TRBD1 (5 bases). Trimming cost V 3 bases and J 9 bases, with 15 bases left between them. This CDR3 is built from 14 residues. CDR1 and CDR2 (germline): GTSNPN, SVGIG (reference sequence). The CDR3 sequence: CAWRPAHGGSPLHF. DNA of the CDR3: TGTGCCTGGAGACCGGCCCATGGGGGTTCACCCCTCCACTTT.